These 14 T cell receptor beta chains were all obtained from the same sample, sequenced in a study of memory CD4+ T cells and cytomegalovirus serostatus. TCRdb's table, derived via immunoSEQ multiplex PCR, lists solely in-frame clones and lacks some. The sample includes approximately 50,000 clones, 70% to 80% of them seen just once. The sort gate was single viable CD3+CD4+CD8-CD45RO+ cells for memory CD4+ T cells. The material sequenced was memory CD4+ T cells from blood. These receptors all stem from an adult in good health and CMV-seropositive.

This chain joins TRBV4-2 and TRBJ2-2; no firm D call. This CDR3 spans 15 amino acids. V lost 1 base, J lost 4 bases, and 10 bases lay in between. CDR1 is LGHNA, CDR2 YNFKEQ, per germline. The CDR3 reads CASSQVGSSTGELFF. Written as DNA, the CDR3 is TGTGCCAGCAGCCAAGTGGGCAGCTCCACCGGGGAGCTGTTTTTT.

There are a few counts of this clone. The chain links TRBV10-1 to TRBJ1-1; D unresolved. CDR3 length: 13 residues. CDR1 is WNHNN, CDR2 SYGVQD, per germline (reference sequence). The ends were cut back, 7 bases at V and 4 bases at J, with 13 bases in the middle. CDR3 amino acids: CASKAGRATEAFF. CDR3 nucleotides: TGCGCCAGCAAGGCCGGGAGGGCCACTGAAGCTTTCTTT.

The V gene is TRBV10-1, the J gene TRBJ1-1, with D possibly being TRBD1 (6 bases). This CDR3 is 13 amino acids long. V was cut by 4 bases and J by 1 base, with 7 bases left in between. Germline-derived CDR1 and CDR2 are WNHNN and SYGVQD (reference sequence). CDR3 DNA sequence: TGCGCCAGCAGTGGAGGGGGGAACACTGAAGCTTTCTTT. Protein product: CASSGGGNTEAFF.

Written as DNA, the CDR3 is TGTGCCAGCAGCCGAGGGGGGTTTTTGGAGACCCAGTACTTC. Encoded protein: CASSRGGFLETQYF. The V gene is TRBV14, the J gene TRBJ2-5; TRBD1 or TRBD2 may be the D gene (6 bases each). The CDR3 covers 14 residues. V shed 4 bases and J shed 5 bases, with 14 bases lying between them. Germline V CDR1 and CDR2: SGHDN, FVKESK.

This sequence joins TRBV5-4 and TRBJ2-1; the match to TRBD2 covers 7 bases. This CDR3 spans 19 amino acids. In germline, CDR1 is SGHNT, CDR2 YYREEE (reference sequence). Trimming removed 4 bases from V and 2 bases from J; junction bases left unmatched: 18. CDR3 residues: CASSPSGVRGSITYNEQFF. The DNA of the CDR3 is TGTGCCAGCAGCCCGTCGGGGGTACGCGGGAGCATCACCTACAATGAGCAGTTCTTC.

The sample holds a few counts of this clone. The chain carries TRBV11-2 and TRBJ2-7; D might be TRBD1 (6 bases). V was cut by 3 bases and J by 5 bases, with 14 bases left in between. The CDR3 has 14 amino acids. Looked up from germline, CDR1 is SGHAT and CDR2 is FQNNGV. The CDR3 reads CASSFNTGHDEQYV. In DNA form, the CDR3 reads TGTGCCAGCAGCTTTAATACAGGGCACGACGAGCAGTACGTC.

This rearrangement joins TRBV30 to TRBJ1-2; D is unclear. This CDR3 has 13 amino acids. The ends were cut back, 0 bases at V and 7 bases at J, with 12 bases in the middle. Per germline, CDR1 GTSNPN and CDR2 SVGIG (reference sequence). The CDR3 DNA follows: TGTGCCTGGAGTGTAATGGCTGGCGGTGGCTACACCTTC. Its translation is CAWSVMAGGGYTF.

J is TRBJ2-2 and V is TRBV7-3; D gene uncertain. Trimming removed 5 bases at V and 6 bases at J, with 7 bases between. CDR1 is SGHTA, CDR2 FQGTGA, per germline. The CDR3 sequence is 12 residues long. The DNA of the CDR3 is TGTGCCAGCAGCGCCGCCCCCGGGGAGCTGTTTTTT. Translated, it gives CASSAAPGELFF.

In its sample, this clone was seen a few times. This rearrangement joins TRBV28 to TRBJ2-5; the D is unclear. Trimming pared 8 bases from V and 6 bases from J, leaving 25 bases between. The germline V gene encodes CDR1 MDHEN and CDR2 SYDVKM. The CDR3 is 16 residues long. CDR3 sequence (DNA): TGTGCCAGCTCGGCGGTGAAAGTTTTGATCGGGCAGACCCAGTACTTC. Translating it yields CASSAVKVLIGQTQYF.

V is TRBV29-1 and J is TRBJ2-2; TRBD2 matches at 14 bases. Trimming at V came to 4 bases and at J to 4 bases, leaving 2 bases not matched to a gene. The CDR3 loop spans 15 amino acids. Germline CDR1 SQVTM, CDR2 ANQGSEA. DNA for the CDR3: TGCAGCGTTGGCGGGACTAGCGGGAGCACCGGGGAGCTGTTTTTT. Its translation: CSVGGTSGSTGELFF.

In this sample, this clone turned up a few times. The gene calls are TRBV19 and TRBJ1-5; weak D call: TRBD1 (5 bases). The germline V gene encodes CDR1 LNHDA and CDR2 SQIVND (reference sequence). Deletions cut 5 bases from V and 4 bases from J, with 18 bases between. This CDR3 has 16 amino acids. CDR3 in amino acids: CASSVTGAGGNQPQHF. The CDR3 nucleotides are TGTGCCAGTAGTGTAACCGGGGCAGGAGGGAATCAGCCCCAGCATTTT.

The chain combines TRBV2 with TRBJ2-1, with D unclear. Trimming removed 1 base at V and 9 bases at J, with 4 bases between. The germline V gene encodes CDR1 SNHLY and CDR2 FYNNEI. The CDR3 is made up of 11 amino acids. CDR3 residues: CASSEVREQFF. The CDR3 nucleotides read TGTGCCAGCAGTGAAGTACGTGAGCAGTTCTTC. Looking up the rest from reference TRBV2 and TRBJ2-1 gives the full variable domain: EPEVTQTPSHQVTQMGQEVILRCVPISNHLYFYWYRQILGQKVEFLVSFYNNEISEKSEIFDDQFSVERPDGSNFTLKIRSTKLEDSAMYFCASSEVREQFFGPGTRLTVL.

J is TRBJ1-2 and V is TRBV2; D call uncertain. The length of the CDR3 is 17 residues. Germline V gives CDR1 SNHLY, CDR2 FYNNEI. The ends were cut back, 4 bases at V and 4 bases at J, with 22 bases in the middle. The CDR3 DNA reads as TGTGCCAGCAGTGGCCGGGTCAATCTGCACTATGGCTATGGCTACACCTTC. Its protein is CASSGRVNLHYGYGYTF. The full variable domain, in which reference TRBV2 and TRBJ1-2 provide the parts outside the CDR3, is EPEVTQTPSHQVTQMGQEVILRCVPISNHLYFYWYRQILGQKVEFLVSFYNNEISEKSEIFDDQFSVERPDGSNFTLKIRSTKLEDSAMYFCASSGRVNLHYGYGYTFGSGTRLTVV.

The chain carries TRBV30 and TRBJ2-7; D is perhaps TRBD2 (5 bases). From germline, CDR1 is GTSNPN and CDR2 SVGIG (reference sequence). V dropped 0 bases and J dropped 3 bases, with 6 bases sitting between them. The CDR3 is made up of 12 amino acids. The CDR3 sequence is CAWSVAGYEQYF. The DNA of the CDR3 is TGTGCCTGGAGTGTGGCGGGCTACGAGCAGTACTTC.